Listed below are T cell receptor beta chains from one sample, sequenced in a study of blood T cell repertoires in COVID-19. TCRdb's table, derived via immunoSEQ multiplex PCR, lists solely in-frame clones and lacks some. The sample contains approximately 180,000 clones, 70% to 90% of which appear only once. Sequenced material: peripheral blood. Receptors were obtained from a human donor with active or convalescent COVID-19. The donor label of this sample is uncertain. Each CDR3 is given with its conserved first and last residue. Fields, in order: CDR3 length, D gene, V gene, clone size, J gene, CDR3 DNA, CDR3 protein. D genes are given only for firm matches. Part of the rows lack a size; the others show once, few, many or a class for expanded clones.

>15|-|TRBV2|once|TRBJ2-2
TGTGCCAGCAGCCTCCCAACACCGAACACCGGGGAGCTGTTTTTT
CASSLPTPNTGELFF
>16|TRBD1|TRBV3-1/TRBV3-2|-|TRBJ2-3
TGTGCCAGCAGGACCGCGACAGGGTTTGGCACAGATACGCAGTATTTT
CASRTATGFGTDTQYF
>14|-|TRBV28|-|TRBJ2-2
TGTGCCAGCAGTTTATCTCGGAACACCGGGGAGCTGTTTTTT
CASSLSRNTGELFF
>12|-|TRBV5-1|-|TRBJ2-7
TGCGCCAGCAGTTCCTACTCCTACGAGCAGTACTTC
CASSSYSYEQYF
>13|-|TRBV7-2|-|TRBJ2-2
TGTGCCAGCAGCAACCAGGTTCCCGGGGAGCTGTTTTTT
CASSNQVPGELFF
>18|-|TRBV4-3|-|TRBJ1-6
TGCGCCAGCAGCCAAGACAGGGCCGACTTCGCTTATAATTCACCCCTCCACTTT
CASSQDRADFAYNSPLHF
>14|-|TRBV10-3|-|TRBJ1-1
TGTGCCATCAGTGAATGGGACATGCCCACTGAAGCTTTCTTT
CAISEWDMPTEAFF
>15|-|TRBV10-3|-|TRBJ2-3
TGTGCCATCAGGGAGCCCCGGGACTCCACAGATACGCAGTATTTT
CAIREPRDSTDTQYF
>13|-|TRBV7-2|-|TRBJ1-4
TGTGCCAGCAGCTTAAGCGGGGTTGAAAAACTGTTTTTT
CASSLSGVEKLFF
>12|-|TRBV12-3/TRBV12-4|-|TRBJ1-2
TGTGCATCCCGGGGGGCGCGGGGCGGCTACACCTTC
CASRGARGGYTF
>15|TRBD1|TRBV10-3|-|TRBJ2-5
TGTGCCATCAGTGACCGAGGACAGGGCCAAGAGACCCAGTACTTC
CAISDRGQGQETQYF
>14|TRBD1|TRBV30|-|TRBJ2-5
TGTGCCTCGTCCTCCGCAGGGGGTAGGGAGACCCAGTACTTC
CASSSAGGRETQYF
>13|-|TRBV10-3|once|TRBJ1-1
TGTGCCATCAGTGAGTCAGGGGGAGAAGAAGCTTTCTTT
CAISESGGEEAFF
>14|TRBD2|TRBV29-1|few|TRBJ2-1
TGCAGCCCTACACTAGCGGGACTTTACAATGAGCAGTTCTTC
CSPTLAGLYNEQFF
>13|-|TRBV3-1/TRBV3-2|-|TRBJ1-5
TGTGCCAGCAGCCCACAGAACAATCAGCCCCAGCATTTT
CASSPQNNQPQHF
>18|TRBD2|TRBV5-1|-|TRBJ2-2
TGCGCCAGCAGCTTGGCTCCGGCGGGAGGGCCGGACACCGGGGAGCTGTTTTTT
CASSLAPAGGPDTGELFF
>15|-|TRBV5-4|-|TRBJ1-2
TGTGCCAGCAGCTTGGCCCAGGGTATCAACTATGGCTACACCTTC
CASSLAQGINYGYTF
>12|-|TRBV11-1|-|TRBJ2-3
TGTGCCAGCTCCCGGGGCACAGATACGCAGTATTTT
CASSRGTDTQYF
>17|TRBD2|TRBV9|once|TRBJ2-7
TGTGCCAGCAGCGTAGGGGGGACTAGCGCCTACTCCTACGAGCAGTACTTC
CASSVGGTSAYSYEQYF
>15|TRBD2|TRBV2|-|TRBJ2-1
TGTGCCAGCACCAGGACTAGCGAGTTATACAATGAGCAGTTCTTC
CASTRTSELYNEQFF
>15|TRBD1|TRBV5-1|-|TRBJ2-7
TGCGCCAGCAGCTTGACAGGGGGCGTCTCCGGCGAGCAGTACTTC
CASSLTGGVSGEQYF
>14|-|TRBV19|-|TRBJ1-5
TGTGCCAGTAGTGCCGGGACACAACCTCTGACCCAGCATTTT
CASSAGTQPLTQHF
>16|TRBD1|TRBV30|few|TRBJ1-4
TGTGCCTGGAGTATCAGGACAGGGGGGTACCCCGAAAAACTGTTTTTT
CAWSIRTGGYPEKLFF
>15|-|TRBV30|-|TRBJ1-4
TGTGCCTGGAATCATGGGGGGGCCGGTAATGAAAAACTGTTTTTT
CAWNHGGAGNEKLFF
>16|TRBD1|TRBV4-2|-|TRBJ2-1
TGTGCCAGCAGCCATTTCTCCGGGACAGAGAACAATGAGCAGTTCTTC
CASSHFSGTENNEQFF
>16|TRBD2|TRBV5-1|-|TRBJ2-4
TGCGCCAGCAGCTTAAGTAGCGGGGGGCCGGGGGACATTCAGTACTTC
CASSLSSGGPGDIQYF
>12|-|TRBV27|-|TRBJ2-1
TGTGCCAGCGGTGCGGGGGCCTTTGAGCAGTTCTTC
CASGAGAFEQFF
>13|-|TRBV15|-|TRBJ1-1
TGTGCCACCAGCAGAGATAGACAGGTGGGAGCTTTCTTT
CATSRDRQVGAFF
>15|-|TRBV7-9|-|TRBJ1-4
TGTGCCAGCAGCTTATTACAGGGAGTCAAGGGGAAACTGTTTTTT
CASSLLQGVKGKLFF
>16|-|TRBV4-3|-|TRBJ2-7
TGCGCCAGCAGCCAAGATGGCCCCACGGGCTCCTACGAGCAGTACTTC
CASSQDGPTGSYEQYF
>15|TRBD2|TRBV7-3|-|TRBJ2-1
TGTGCCAGCAGCCCAGCGGGGGGAGGTAGGAATGAGCAGTTCTTC
CASSPAGGGRNEQFF
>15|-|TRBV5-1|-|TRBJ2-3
TGCGCCAGCAACTACGGGACTTTGAGGTGGGATACGCAGTATTTT
CASNYGTLRWDTQYF
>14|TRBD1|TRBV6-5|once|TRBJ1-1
TGTGCCAGCAGGCGGGACAGCCAGGACACTGAAGCTTTCTTT
CASRRDSQDTEAFF
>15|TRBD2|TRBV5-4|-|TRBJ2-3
TGTGCCAGCAGCTCTGTAGCGGGATTAGAATATACGCAGTATTTT
CASSSVAGLEYTQYF
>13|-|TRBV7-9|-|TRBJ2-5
TGTGCCAGCAGCAGAAACCAGGGAGAGACCCAGTACTTC
CASSRNQGETQYF
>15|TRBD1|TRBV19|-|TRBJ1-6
TGTGCCAGTAGTGCAGACAGGGCGGTTAATTCACCCCTCCACTTT
CASSADRAVNSPLHF
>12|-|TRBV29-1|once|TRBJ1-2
TGCAGCGTTTCAGGGGCTAGCTATGGCTACACCTTC
CSVSGASYGYTF
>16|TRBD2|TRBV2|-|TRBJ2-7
TGTGCCAGCAGGGTCAGCGGGAGGGCCAGGAGTAACGAGCAGTACTTC
CASRVSGRARSNEQYF
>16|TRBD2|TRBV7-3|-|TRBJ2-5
TGTGCCAGCAGCTGGAGGGGTGGACTAGTGGGTGAGACCCAGTACTTC
CASSWRGGLVGETQYF
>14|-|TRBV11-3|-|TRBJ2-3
TGTGCCAGCGCTCAATCCTCAGGGGCGGATACGCAGTATTTT
CASAQSSGADTQYF
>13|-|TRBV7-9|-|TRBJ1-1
TGTGCCAGCAGCTTAGAAGTCGACAGAGTAGCTTTCTTT
CASSLEVDRVAFF
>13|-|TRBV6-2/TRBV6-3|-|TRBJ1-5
TGTGCCAGCAGTCCCCCAGGCAATCAGCCCCAGCATTTT
CASSPPGNQPQHF
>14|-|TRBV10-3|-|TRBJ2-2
TGTGCCATCAGTGTGCAGCCCGAGGCCGGGGAGCTGTTTTTT
CAISVQPEAGELFF
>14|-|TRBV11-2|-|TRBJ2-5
TGTGCCAGCAGCTTAGACCCCCGGCAAGAGACCCAGTACTTC
CASSLDPRQETQYF